Listed below are T cell receptor beta chains from one sample, sequenced in a study of blood T cell repertoires in COVID-19. The method was immunoSEQ multiplex PCR; TCRdb's version includes in-frame clones alone and lacks a portion of them. The table includes about 200,000 clones, roughly 85% detected once. Sequencing used peripheral blood. The receptors come from a man in his sixties with active or convalescent COVID-19. Both conserved end residues are part of each CDR3. D genes are given only for firm matches. Clone sizes are given selectively: once, few, many, or a class where the clone is expanded.

cdr3_nt: TGTGCCAGTAGTCAAGGCAGGGAGGTGGGGTATAGCAATCAGCCCCAGCATTTT; cdr3_aa: CASSQGREVGYSNQPQHF; d_call: .; j_call: TRBJ1-5; v_call: TRBV19; cdr3_length: 18; clone_size: .
cdr3_nt: TGTGCCAGCAAGACTAGCGGGGGGGATGAGACCCAGTACTTC; cdr3_aa: CASKTSGGDETQYF; d_call: TRBD2; j_call: TRBJ2-5; v_call: TRBV2; cdr3_length: 14; clone_size: .
cdr3_nt: TGCGCCAGCCGAATCGGGACAGGGTACGAAAAACTGTTTTTT; cdr3_aa: CASRIGTGYEKLFF; d_call: TRBD1; j_call: TRBJ1-4; v_call: TRBV5-1; cdr3_length: 14; clone_size: .
cdr3_nt: TGTGCCAGCAGTCGAGACAGACACTACGAGCAGTACTTC; cdr3_aa: CASSRDRHYEQYF; d_call: .; j_call: TRBJ2-7; v_call: TRBV6-2/TRBV6-3; cdr3_length: 13; clone_size: once
cdr3_nt: TGTGCCAGCAGCCAACGTTATGGCTACACCTTC; cdr3_aa: CASSQRYGYTF; d_call: .; j_call: TRBJ1-2; v_call: TRBV3-1/TRBV3-2; cdr3_length: 11; clone_size: .
cdr3_nt: TGTGCCTGGAGTGTAACGCAGGGCGAGCCCCAGCATTTT; cdr3_aa: CAWSVTQGEPQHF; d_call: .; j_call: TRBJ1-5; v_call: TRBV30; cdr3_length: 13; clone_size: .
cdr3_nt: TGTGCCAGCAGTGCCGGACAGGGAGGCCAAGAGACCCAGTACTTC; cdr3_aa: CASSAGQGGQETQYF; d_call: TRBD1; j_call: TRBJ2-5; v_call: TRBV2; cdr3_length: 15; clone_size: .
cdr3_nt: TGTGCCAGCAGTCCAATCCCGGGACAGGGGTATGGCTACACCTTC; cdr3_aa: CASSPIPGQGYGYTF; d_call: TRBD1; j_call: TRBJ1-2; v_call: TRBV6-5; cdr3_length: 15; clone_size: .
cdr3_nt: TGTGCCAGCAGCCCCAGGGGCCGGGGTCACTATGGCTACACCTTC; cdr3_aa: CASSPRGRGHYGYTF; d_call: .; j_call: TRBJ1-2; v_call: TRBV6-5; cdr3_length: 15; clone_size: few
cdr3_nt: TGTGCCAGCAGCCAAGGATTTTCAGGGACAGCCCGAGGGGGCGAGCAGTACTTC; cdr3_aa: CASSQGFSGTARGGEQYF; d_call: TRBD1; j_call: TRBJ2-7; v_call: TRBV3-1/TRBV3-2; cdr3_length: 18; clone_size: .
cdr3_nt: TGCGCCAGCAGCTCTCTGAGTCAGGGAGAGACCCAGTACTTC; cdr3_aa: CASSSLSQGETQYF; d_call: .; j_call: TRBJ2-5; v_call: TRBV4-1; cdr3_length: 14; clone_size: .
cdr3_nt: TGCGCCAGCAGCCAAGTTCCGTTGGACAGAAACTATGGCTACACCTTC; cdr3_aa: CASSQVPLDRNYGYTF; d_call: .; j_call: TRBJ1-2; v_call: TRBV4-1; cdr3_length: 16; clone_size: .
cdr3_nt: TGTGCCACCAGCAGGGACAGACCGAACACTGAAGCTTTCTTT; cdr3_aa: CATSRDRPNTEAFF; d_call: .; j_call: TRBJ1-1; v_call: TRBV15; cdr3_length: 14; clone_size: .
cdr3_nt: TGTGCCAGCAGCTTCCGGGGGACCCAAGAGACCCAGTACTTC; cdr3_aa: CASSFRGTQETQYF; d_call: .; j_call: TRBJ2-5; v_call: TRBV5-6; cdr3_length: 14; clone_size: .
cdr3_nt: TGTGCCTGGACACGCAGGGGGCACTCCTACGAGCAGTACTTC; cdr3_aa: CAWTRRGHSYEQYF; d_call: TRBD1; j_call: TRBJ2-7; v_call: TRBV30; cdr3_length: 14; clone_size: .
cdr3_nt: TGTGCCACCAGCCAACCCGGCGGGAAGAACACTGAAGCTTTCTTT; cdr3_aa: CATSQPGGKNTEAFF; d_call: .; j_call: TRBJ1-1; v_call: TRBV15; cdr3_length: 15; clone_size: .
cdr3_nt: TGTGCCAGCAGTTACGCCGGGGGGCGGGGTGGCTACACCTTC; cdr3_aa: CASSYAGGRGGYTF; d_call: .; j_call: TRBJ1-2; v_call: TRBV2; cdr3_length: 14; clone_size: .
cdr3_nt: TGTGCCAGCAGCGGGACAGGGACCACTGAAGCTTTCTTT; cdr3_aa: CASSGTGTTEAFF; d_call: TRBD1; j_call: TRBJ1-1; v_call: TRBV3-1/TRBV3-2; cdr3_length: 13; clone_size: .
cdr3_nt: TGCGCCAGCAGCTTGGGACTATCCACAGATACGCAGTATTTT; cdr3_aa: CASSLGLSTDTQYF; d_call: .; j_call: TRBJ2-3; v_call: TRBV5-1; cdr3_length: 14; clone_size: .
cdr3_nt: TGTGCCAGCAGCTTGTTGGGAGGGAGAGATGAAAAACTGTTTTTT; cdr3_aa: CASSLLGGRDEKLFF; d_call: .; j_call: TRBJ1-4; v_call: TRBV7-2; cdr3_length: 15; clone_size: .
cdr3_nt: TGTGCCAGCAGCTTGGGCGGGCCGGGACAGGGGATGGCTGAAGCTTTCTTT; cdr3_aa: CASSLGGPGQGMAEAFF; d_call: TRBD1; j_call: TRBJ1-1; v_call: TRBV5-6; cdr3_length: 17; clone_size: .
cdr3_nt: TGTGCCAGCAGCGATCGAACAGGGATAAGCAATCAGCCCCAGCATTTT; cdr3_aa: CASSDRTGISNQPQHF; d_call: .; j_call: TRBJ1-5; v_call: TRBV7-9; cdr3_length: 16; clone_size: .
cdr3_nt: TGTGCCAGCAGCAAGGCACAGGGGAACACCGGGGAGCTGTTTTTT; cdr3_aa: CASSKAQGNTGELFF; d_call: .; j_call: TRBJ2-2; v_call: TRBV21-1; cdr3_length: 15; clone_size: .
cdr3_nt: TGTGCCAGCAGCCAAGGGCAGGGGGGCGTTTACGAGCAGTACTTC; cdr3_aa: CASSQGQGGVYEQYF; d_call: .; j_call: TRBJ2-7; v_call: TRBV7-9; cdr3_length: 15; clone_size: .
cdr3_nt: TGTGCCAGCAGCTTCCTGAACACCGGGGAGCTGTTTTTT; cdr3_aa: CASSFLNTGELFF; d_call: .; j_call: TRBJ2-2; v_call: TRBV5-8; cdr3_length: 13; clone_size: .
cdr3_nt: TGTGCCAGCAGCGGATCAATCGAGGGAGGGAGGACCCGCACAGATACGCAGTATTTT; cdr3_aa: CASSGSIEGGRTRTDTQYF; d_call: TRBD2; j_call: TRBJ2-3; v_call: TRBV9; cdr3_length: 19; clone_size: .
cdr3_nt: TGTGCCAGCAGTGAAACATATAATTCACCCCTCCACTTT; cdr3_aa: CASSETYNSPLHF; d_call: .; j_call: TRBJ1-6; v_call: TRBV25-1; cdr3_length: 13; clone_size: .
cdr3_nt: TGTGCCAGCAGCTCAGGGACAGGGTACACCATATATTTT; cdr3_aa: CASSSGTGYTIYF; d_call: TRBD1; j_call: TRBJ1-3; v_call: TRBV5-4; cdr3_length: 13; clone_size: .
cdr3_nt: TGTGCCTGGGGGCCCCTCGGGACTAGTACGGATACGCAGTATTTT; cdr3_aa: CAWGPLGTSTDTQYF; d_call: TRBD2; j_call: TRBJ2-3; v_call: TRBV30; cdr3_length: 15; clone_size: .
cdr3_nt: TGTGCCAGCAGCAAACTAGCGGGGGGCCGATTTTCCTACGAGCAGTACTTC; cdr3_aa: CASSKLAGGRFSYEQYF; d_call: TRBD2; j_call: TRBJ2-7; v_call: TRBV11-2; cdr3_length: 17; clone_size: .
cdr3_nt: TGTGCCAGCAGCCAACTCAGGGGCACCTATAATTCACCCCTCCACTTT; cdr3_aa: CASSQLRGTYNSPLHF; d_call: .; j_call: TRBJ1-6; v_call: TRBV3-1/TRBV3-2; cdr3_length: 16; clone_size: .
cdr3_nt: TGTGCCAGCAGCTCCACGCCAGGGGGGCATTCACCCCTCCACTTT; cdr3_aa: CASSSTPGGHSPLHF; d_call: TRBD1; j_call: TRBJ1-6; v_call: TRBV5-6; cdr3_length: 15; clone_size: few
cdr3_nt: TGTGCCAGCAGCTTAGTGGGAGGGACAGGGGGCTACAATGAGCAGTTCTTC; cdr3_aa: CASSLVGGTGGYNEQFF; d_call: TRBD1; j_call: TRBJ2-1; v_call: TRBV7-9; cdr3_length: 17; clone_size: .
cdr3_nt: TGCGCCAGCAGCTTGGCCTTCAGGGGTACTTCACCCCTCCACTTT; cdr3_aa: CASSLAFRGTSPLHF; d_call: .; j_call: TRBJ1-6; v_call: TRBV5-1; cdr3_length: 15; clone_size: .
cdr3_nt: TGTGCCAGCAGCTTAAGCGGGGGTCCTTCGTTCTTC; cdr3_aa: CASSLSGGPSFF; d_call: TRBD2; j_call: TRBJ2-1; v_call: TRBV5-6; cdr3_length: 12; clone_size: .
cdr3_nt: TGTGCCAGCAGCTTGGCAGCTGGCAGGGTCAATCAGCCCCAGCATTTT; cdr3_aa: CASSLAAGRVNQPQHF; d_call: .; j_call: TRBJ1-5; v_call: TRBV5-5; cdr3_length: 16; clone_size: .
cdr3_nt: TGCACCAGCAGCTTGGTGTCAGGGACTACTGAAGCTTTCTTT; cdr3_aa: CTSSLVSGTTEAFF; d_call: .; j_call: TRBJ1-1; v_call: TRBV5-1; cdr3_length: 14; clone_size: .
cdr3_nt: TGCGCCAGCAGCCCCACTAGCGGGGGTTCAACTAGCACAGATACGCAGTATTTT; cdr3_aa: CASSPTSGGSTSTDTQYF; d_call: TRBD2; j_call: TRBJ2-3; v_call: TRBV5-1; cdr3_length: 18; clone_size: .
cdr3_nt: TGTGCCAGCAGCTCAGGCGACAGGGGTTCCATCATCGAGCAGTACTTC; cdr3_aa: CASSSGDRGSIIEQYF; d_call: TRBD1; j_call: TRBJ2-7; v_call: TRBV9; cdr3_length: 16; clone_size: .
cdr3_nt: TGTGCCAGCGTCCTCACTAGAGCGGACGGGGAGCTGTTTTTT; cdr3_aa: CASVLTRADGELFF; d_call: .; j_call: TRBJ2-2; v_call: TRBV11-2; cdr3_length: 14; clone_size: few
cdr3_nt: TGTGCCAGCAGCTTGTTCGGGGGGGCCGGTGAGACCCAGTACTTC; cdr3_aa: CASSLFGGAGETQYF; d_call: TRBD2; j_call: TRBJ2-5; v_call: TRBV5-6; cdr3_length: 15; clone_size: .
cdr3_nt: TGCAGCGTTGAAGACGGGGGGGACTATGGCTACACCTTC; cdr3_aa: CSVEDGGDYGYTF; d_call: .; j_call: TRBJ1-2; v_call: TRBV29-1; cdr3_length: 13; clone_size: .
cdr3_nt: TGTGCCAGCAGGGCCGGGCTCAGGGCCTACTATGGCTACACCTTC; cdr3_aa: CASRAGLRAYYGYTF; d_call: .; j_call: TRBJ1-2; v_call: TRBV6-5; cdr3_length: 15; clone_size: .
cdr3_nt: TGTGCCAGCAGCCTGCAGGGGGAAGGGGAGACCCAGTACTTC; cdr3_aa: CASSLQGEGETQYF; d_call: TRBD1; j_call: TRBJ2-5; v_call: TRBV7-6; cdr3_length: 14; clone_size: .
cdr3_nt: TGTGCCAGCAGTGAATGGGGCAGGATTAACTATGGCTACACCTTC; cdr3_aa: CASSEWGRINYGYTF; d_call: .; j_call: TRBJ1-2; v_call: TRBV6-1; cdr3_length: 15; clone_size: .
cdr3_nt: TGTGCCAGCAGCGTAGCGACTAGTAGCACAGATACGCAGTATTTT; cdr3_aa: CASSVATSSTDTQYF; d_call: .; j_call: TRBJ2-3; v_call: TRBV9; cdr3_length: 15; clone_size: .
cdr3_nt: TGTGCCAGCAGCCAAGAGAGGCAGGGGGCTTACATCACTGAAGCTTTCTTT; cdr3_aa: CASSQERQGAYITEAFF; d_call: TRBD1; j_call: TRBJ1-1; v_call: TRBV3-1/TRBV3-2; cdr3_length: 17; clone_size: few
cdr3_nt: TGTGCCAGCAGCTCCCCCTTCAACACCGGGGAGCTGTTTTTT; cdr3_aa: CASSSPFNTGELFF; d_call: .; j_call: TRBJ2-2; v_call: TRBV11-2; cdr3_length: 14; clone_size: .
cdr3_nt: TGTGCCAGCAGCGAGGGGCCTAACCAAGAGACCCAGTACTTC; cdr3_aa: CASSEGPNQETQYF; d_call: .; j_call: TRBJ2-5; v_call: TRBV9; cdr3_length: 14; clone_size: .
cdr3_nt: TGTGCCATCAGTGAGGGGGGGACTAGCGGGGACACAGATACGCAGTATTTT; cdr3_aa: CAISEGGTSGDTDTQYF; d_call: TRBD2; j_call: TRBJ2-3; v_call: TRBV10-3; cdr3_length: 17; clone_size: .
cdr3_nt: TGCGCCAGCAGTTCGGGACAGGGCATCGGGGAGCTGTTTTTT; cdr3_aa: CASSSGQGIGELFF; d_call: TRBD1; j_call: TRBJ2-2; v_call: TRBV5-1; cdr3_length: 14; clone_size: .
cdr3_nt: TGTGCCAGCAGCCAAGTTTTCCCGACTAGCGGGGGACGCACAGATACGCAGTATTTT; cdr3_aa: CASSQVFPTSGGRTDTQYF; d_call: TRBD2; j_call: TRBJ2-3; v_call: TRBV3-1/TRBV3-2; cdr3_length: 19; clone_size: .
cdr3_nt: TGCGCCAGCAGCCACATCGACAGGGGGCAAGAGACCCAGTACTTC; cdr3_aa: CASSHIDRGQETQYF; d_call: TRBD1; j_call: TRBJ2-5; v_call: TRBV4-1; cdr3_length: 15; clone_size: once
cdr3_nt: TGTGCCAGCAGCTCCGGACAGGGCTCTGGAAACACCATATATTTT; cdr3_aa: CASSSGQGSGNTIYF; d_call: TRBD1; j_call: TRBJ1-3; v_call: TRBV11-3; cdr3_length: 15; clone_size: .
cdr3_nt: TGTGCCAGCAGCTCTCAGGGTCACACCGGGAGGGACACTGAAGCTTTCTTT; cdr3_aa: CASSSQGHTGRDTEAFF; d_call: .; j_call: TRBJ1-1; v_call: TRBV5-6; cdr3_length: 17; clone_size: .
cdr3_nt: TGTGCCAGCAGTCCCGCGGGGGGGCGGGAGCAGTACTTC; cdr3_aa: CASSPAGGREQYF; d_call: TRBD2; j_call: TRBJ2-7; v_call: TRBV12-3/TRBV12-4; cdr3_length: 13; clone_size: .
cdr3_nt: TGTGCCATCAGTTCGTCCTACGAGCAGTACTTC; cdr3_aa: CAISSSYEQYF; d_call: .; j_call: TRBJ2-7; v_call: TRBV10-3; cdr3_length: 11; clone_size: .
cdr3_nt: TGTGCCAGCAGTTTTCAGGGGAACACTGAAGCTTTCTTT; cdr3_aa: CASSFQGNTEAFF; d_call: .; j_call: TRBJ1-1; v_call: TRBV12-3/TRBV12-4; cdr3_length: 13; clone_size: .
cdr3_nt: TGTGCCAGCAGCCTATCGGGACTTCCGTCCCAAATGACCCAGTACTTC; cdr3_aa: CASSLSGLPSQMTQYF; d_call: .; j_call: TRBJ2-5; v_call: TRBV7-9; cdr3_length: 16; clone_size: once